These T cell receptor beta chains were read from a single sample in a study of T cell changes during pregnancy in multiple sclerosis. Libraries were prepared by immunoSEQ multiplex PCR; TCRdb keeps only in-frame clonotypes and omits some of them. The data show about 100,000 clones, around 90% seen once. The input for sequencing was peripheral blood, taken in the second trimester of pregnancy. These TCRs come from a female donor with multiple sclerosis, enrolled in a pregnancy study. CDR3s include the opening cysteine and the closing phenylalanine or tryptophan. A D gene is named only where the DNA matches it firmly. Clone size, where shown, is once, few, many, or a class for clones that have expanded.

j_call: TRBJ2-1
d_call: .
clone_size: .
v_call: TRBV19
cdr3_aa: CASSIGQRITYNEQFF
cdr3_nt: TGTGCCAGTAGTATTGGCCAGCGGATTACCTACAATGAGCAGTTCTTC

j_call: TRBJ2-1
d_call: TRBD2
clone_size: .
v_call: TRBV9
cdr3_aa: CASSVGRGGLMHEQFF
cdr3_nt: TGTGCCAGCAGCGTAGGGCGGGGGGGTCTTATGCATGAGCAGTTCTTC

j_call: TRBJ2-2
d_call: TRBD2
clone_size: .
v_call: TRBV5-4
cdr3_aa: CASSSGGELRGDTGELFF
cdr3_nt: TGTGCCAGCAGCTCGGGAGGGGAATTGAGGGGGGACACCGGGGAGCTGTTTTTT

j_call: TRBJ1-1
d_call: .
clone_size: once
v_call: TRBV9
cdr3_aa: CASSVAATATEAFF
cdr3_nt: TGTGCCAGCAGCGTAGCGGCGACAGCCACTGAAGCTTTCTTT

j_call: TRBJ2-7
d_call: .
clone_size: .
v_call: TRBV10-1
cdr3_aa: CASREEETDFSYEQYF
cdr3_nt: TGCGCCAGCAGAGAAGAGGAGACAGACTTTAGTTACGAGCAGTACTTC

j_call: TRBJ2-7
d_call: .
clone_size: .
v_call: TRBV28
cdr3_aa: CASSFSSYSYEQYF
cdr3_nt: TGTGCCAGCAGTTTTAGCAGCTACTCCTACGAGCAGTACTTC

j_call: TRBJ2-7
d_call: .
clone_size: .
v_call: TRBV9
cdr3_aa: CASSPLGAGTHYEQYF
cdr3_nt: TGTGCCAGCAGCCCCTTGGGCGCGGGAACCCATTACGAGCAGTACTTC

j_call: TRBJ2-2
d_call: TRBD1
clone_size: .
v_call: TRBV5-4
cdr3_aa: CASNQDTGDTGELFF
cdr3_nt: TGTGCCAGCAACCAAGACACAGGGGACACCGGGGAGCTGTTTTTT

j_call: TRBJ1-4
d_call: TRBD1
clone_size: .
v_call: TRBV27
cdr3_aa: CASGHRGGEKLFF
cdr3_nt: TGTGCCAGCGGCCACAGGGGAGGAGAAAAACTGTTTTTT

j_call: TRBJ2-5
d_call: TRBD1
clone_size: .
v_call: TRBV5-1
cdr3_aa: CASSFTGAQETQYF
cdr3_nt: TGCGCCAGCAGCTTCACAGGGGCCCAAGAGACCCAGTACTTC

j_call: TRBJ2-2
d_call: TRBD2
clone_size: .
v_call: TRBV5-1
cdr3_aa: CASSLEPSGENTGELFF
cdr3_nt: TGCGCCAGCAGCTTGGAACCTAGCGGGGAAAACACCGGGGAGCTGTTTTTT

j_call: TRBJ2-5
d_call: .
clone_size: .
v_call: TRBV7-2
cdr3_aa: CASSLGRAQETQYF
cdr3_nt: TGTGCCAGCAGCTTAGGCCGAGCCCAAGAGACCCAGTACTTC

j_call: TRBJ1-6
d_call: .
clone_size: .
v_call: TRBV15
cdr3_aa: CATSRGGSSYNSPLHF
cdr3_nt: TGTGCCACCAGCAGAGGAGGGAGCTCCTATAATTCACCCCTCCACTTT

j_call: TRBJ1-1
d_call: .
clone_size: .
v_call: TRBV6-5
cdr3_aa: CASSKGDTEAFF
cdr3_nt: TGTGCCAGCAGTAAGGGGGACACTGAAGCTTTCTTT

j_call: TRBJ1-2
d_call: TRBD1
clone_size: .
v_call: TRBV30
cdr3_aa: CAWSPTGGGGGYTF
cdr3_nt: TGTGCCTGGAGTCCGACAGGGGGTGGGGGGGGCTACACCTTC

j_call: TRBJ1-2
d_call: .
clone_size: .
v_call: TRBV2
cdr3_aa: CASSGDTYGYTF
cdr3_nt: TGTGCCAGCAGTGGGGACACCTATGGCTACACCTTC

j_call: TRBJ1-2
d_call: TRBD1
clone_size: once
v_call: TRBV29-1
cdr3_aa: CSVEDQQGGSYTF
cdr3_nt: TGCAGCGTTGAAGATCAACAGGGGGGTAGCTACACCTTC

j_call: TRBJ1-2
d_call: TRBD1
clone_size: .
v_call: TRBV18
cdr3_aa: CASSPGTAYGYTF
cdr3_nt: TGTGCCAGCTCTCCCGGGACAGCCTATGGCTACACCTTC

j_call: TRBJ2-4
d_call: .
clone_size: .
v_call: TRBV11-2
cdr3_aa: CASSLERGGIAKNIQYF
cdr3_nt: TGTGCCAGCAGCTTAGAGAGGGGGGGTATAGCCAAAAACATTCAGTACTTC

j_call: TRBJ2-5
d_call: .
clone_size: .
v_call: TRBV18
cdr3_aa: CASSPGPGQETQYF
cdr3_nt: TGTGCCAGCTCACCAGGCCCGGGTCAAGAGACCCAGTACTTC

j_call: TRBJ1-5
d_call: .
clone_size: .
v_call: TRBV30
cdr3_aa: CAWKRRPPNQPQHF
cdr3_nt: TGTGCCTGGAAACGCAGGCCCCCCAATCAGCCCCAGCATTTT

j_call: TRBJ1-4
d_call: TRBD1
clone_size: .
v_call: TRBV5-4
cdr3_aa: CASSSRQGSTNEKLFF
cdr3_nt: TGTGCCAGCAGCTCCCGACAGGGTTCAACTAATGAAAAACTGTTTTTT

j_call: TRBJ1-2
d_call: TRBD1
clone_size: .
v_call: TRBV30
cdr3_aa: CAWSDGQADYGYTF
cdr3_nt: TGTGCCTGGAGCGACGGACAGGCCGACTATGGCTACACCTTC

j_call: TRBJ1-1
d_call: TRBD1
clone_size: .
v_call: TRBV28
cdr3_aa: CASSAWTGQGTEAFF
cdr3_nt: TGTGCCAGCAGTGCATGGACAGGGCAAGGCACTGAAGCTTTCTTT

j_call: TRBJ1-5
d_call: .
clone_size: once
v_call: TRBV19
cdr3_aa: CASTSEEGLMGAQHF
cdr3_nt: TGTGCCAGTACCTCAGAGGAGGGTCTTATGGGAGCCCAGCATTTT

j_call: TRBJ2-5
d_call: .
clone_size: .
v_call: TRBV10-2
cdr3_aa: CASRVSSQETQYF
cdr3_nt: TGCGCCAGCCGAGTGTCTAGTCAAGAGACCCAGTACTTC

j_call: TRBJ1-2
d_call: TRBD1
clone_size: .
v_call: TRBV6-4
cdr3_aa: CASSEGTGVGYTF
cdr3_nt: TGTGCCAGCAGTGAAGGGACAGGGGTGGGCTACACCTTC

j_call: TRBJ1-1
d_call: .
clone_size: few
v_call: TRBV6-6
cdr3_aa: CASSYSRENTEAFF
cdr3_nt: TGTGCCAGCAGTTACTCGAGGGAGAACACTGAAGCTTTCTTT

j_call: TRBJ1-5
d_call: TRBD1
clone_size: once
v_call: TRBV2
cdr3_aa: CASSGQGRNQPQHF
cdr3_nt: TGTGCCAGCAGCGGACAGGGGCGGAATCAGCCCCAGCATTTT

j_call: TRBJ2-2
d_call: .
clone_size: .
v_call: TRBV5-1
cdr3_aa: CASSSPTGKPDTGELFF
cdr3_nt: TGCGCCAGCAGCTCCCCCACCGGGAAACCCGACACCGGGGAGCTGTTTTTT

j_call: TRBJ2-1
d_call: TRBD2
clone_size: .
v_call: TRBV30
cdr3_aa: CAWEGGLAVSYNEQFF
cdr3_nt: TGTGCCTGGGAGGGCGGACTAGCGGTATCCTACAATGAGCAGTTCTTC

j_call: TRBJ2-7
d_call: .
clone_size: .
v_call: TRBV20-1
cdr3_aa: CSARSAYEQYF
cdr3_nt: TGCAGTGCGAGGTCGGCATACGAGCAGTACTTC

j_call: TRBJ1-5
d_call: TRBD1
clone_size: .
v_call: TRBV19
cdr3_aa: CASKDLGHARGKAPQHF
cdr3_nt: TGTGCCAGTAAGGACCTCGGACATGCCAGGGGGAAGGCGCCCCAGCATTTT

j_call: TRBJ1-1
d_call: TRBD1
clone_size: once
v_call: TRBV28
cdr3_aa: CASSLGDRVNTEAFF
cdr3_nt: TGTGCCAGCAGTCTTGGGGACAGGGTGAACACTGAAGCTTTCTTT

j_call: TRBJ1-2
d_call: .
clone_size: .
v_call: TRBV7-9
cdr3_aa: CASSFDAGANGYTF
cdr3_nt: TGTGCCAGCAGCTTCGACGCGGGGGCAAATGGCTACACCTTC

j_call: TRBJ2-1
d_call: TRBD2
clone_size: .
v_call: TRBV7-7
cdr3_aa: CASSPYLAGGLYNEQFF
cdr3_nt: TGTGCCAGCAGCCCCTACCTAGCGGGGGGCCTCTACAATGAGCAGTTCTTC

j_call: TRBJ1-4
d_call: TRBD1
clone_size: .
v_call: TRBV30
cdr3_aa: CAWGQGGVNEKLFF
cdr3_nt: TGTGCCTGGGGACAGGGAGGGGTTAATGAAAAACTGTTTTTT